A selection of T cell receptor beta chains follows, all from one sample in a study of blood T cell repertoires in COVID-19. Here immunoSEQ multiplex PCR was the method, and the copy in TCRdb shows in-frame clones only, minus some. The sample has around 68,000 clones; roughly 87% are singletons. The material sequenced was peripheral blood. Receptor source: a woman between 50 and 59 years old with acute or convalescent COVID-19. The CDR3 runs from the conserved cysteine through the conserved F or W. Each record gives: J gene, D gene, V gene, CDR3 length, clone size, CDR3 protein, CDR3 DNA. A D gene is named only where the DNA matches it firmly. Clone sizes are given selectively: once, few, many, or a class where the clone is expanded.

j_call: TRBJ1-4
d_call: TRBD1
v_call: TRBV15
cdr3_length: 16
clone_size: .
cdr3_aa: CATSEQGTGSNEKLFF
cdr3_nt: TGTGCCACCAGCGAGCAAGGGACAGGGTCTAATGAAAAACTGTTTTTT

j_call: TRBJ2-2
d_call: .
v_call: TRBV5-1
cdr3_length: 13
clone_size: .
cdr3_aa: CASSRTNTGELFF
cdr3_nt: TGCGCCAGCAGCAGGACAAACACCGGGGAGCTGTTTTTT

j_call: TRBJ2-3
d_call: TRBD2
v_call: TRBV2
cdr3_length: 16
clone_size: .
cdr3_aa: CASSGASGFSTDTQYF
cdr3_nt: TGTGCCAGCAGTGGGGCTAGCGGGTTTAGCACAGATACGCAGTATTTT

j_call: TRBJ2-7
d_call: TRBD1
v_call: TRBV7-8
cdr3_length: 14
clone_size: .
cdr3_aa: CASSNTNRGHEQYF
cdr3_nt: TGTGCCAGCAGCAACACGAACAGGGGCCACGAGCAGTACTTC

j_call: TRBJ2-5
d_call: TRBD1
v_call: TRBV5-4
cdr3_length: 17
clone_size: .
cdr3_aa: CASSLPGTGGSGETQYF
cdr3_nt: TGTGCCAGCAGCTTGCCAGGGACAGGGGGCAGTGGGGAGACCCAGTACTTC

j_call: TRBJ2-2
d_call: TRBD2
v_call: TRBV5-4
cdr3_length: 15
clone_size: .
cdr3_aa: CASSQAGGPVGELFF
cdr3_nt: TGTGCCAGCAGCCAAGCGGGAGGGCCGGTCGGGGAGCTGTTTTTT

j_call: TRBJ1-1
d_call: .
v_call: TRBV11-1
cdr3_length: 14
clone_size: .
cdr3_aa: CASSEGRVNTEAFF
cdr3_nt: TGTGCCAGCAGCGAAGGCAGGGTGAACACTGAAGCTTTCTTT

j_call: TRBJ2-7
d_call: .
v_call: TRBV5-5
cdr3_length: 12
clone_size: .
cdr3_aa: CASSLTGYEQYF
cdr3_nt: TGTGCCAGCAGCCTGACAGGCTACGAGCAGTACTTC

j_call: TRBJ1-2
d_call: .
v_call: TRBV10-3
cdr3_length: 15
clone_size: .
cdr3_aa: CAISAGGARVGGYTF
cdr3_nt: TGTGCCATCAGTGCGGGAGGGGCGAGGGTAGGCGGCTACACCTTC

j_call: TRBJ1-1
d_call: .
v_call: TRBV27
cdr3_length: 13
clone_size: .
cdr3_aa: CASSTGRNTEAFF
cdr3_nt: TGTGCCAGTAGTACCGGGAGGAACACTGAAGCTTTCTTT

j_call: TRBJ1-2
d_call: TRBD1
v_call: TRBV14
cdr3_length: 13
clone_size: .
cdr3_aa: CASSQQQGYGYTF
cdr3_nt: TGTGCCAGCAGCCAACAACAGGGGTATGGCTACACCTTC

j_call: TRBJ1-5
d_call: .
v_call: TRBV2
cdr3_length: 15
clone_size: .
cdr3_aa: CASSQRQGSNQPQHF
cdr3_nt: TGTGCCAGCAGTCAGAGGCAGGGTAGCAATCAGCCCCAGCATTTT

j_call: TRBJ1-6
d_call: TRBD1
v_call: TRBV2
cdr3_length: 15
clone_size: .
cdr3_aa: CASRRTGGSGSPLHF
cdr3_nt: TGTGCCAGCAGGAGGACAGGGGGATCTGGATCACCCCTCCACTTT

j_call: TRBJ2-1
d_call: TRBD2
v_call: TRBV2
cdr3_length: 17
clone_size: .
cdr3_aa: CASSGLAGGGSYNEQFF
cdr3_nt: TGTGCCAGCAGTGGACTAGCGGGGGGGGGCTCCTACAATGAGCAGTTCTTC

j_call: TRBJ2-3
d_call: TRBD2
v_call: TRBV29-1
cdr3_length: 12
clone_size: once
cdr3_aa: CSGGRAGDTQYF
cdr3_nt: TGCAGCGGGGGACGGGCGGGAGACACGCAGTATTTT